This TCR beta chain comes out of a study of human T cells and chemical hapten exposure (TCRdb year 2021). Background for the entire study: For sensitization, 2% DPC in acetone was applied to a 2 cm by 2 cm area of upper inner arm skin. Patients additionally received weekly therapeutic DPC doses to the scalp throughout the roughly 24-week study period. Patch testing was performed on the upper back with Finn chambers containing 0.01% DPC, and the patch tests were scored after 6 days according to International Contact Dermatitis Research Group standards. Most of the patients in the cohort were female, and the cohort covered alopecia areata with under or over 50% scalp involvement, alopecia totalis and alopecia universalis. Libraries were pooled for sequencing, and variation in per-sample TCR yields was attributed mainly to small differences in library volumes within the pool. In alopecia patients, the study followed how the peripheral blood TCR repertoire changed in vivo over primary and secondary sensitization to diphenylcyclopropenone (DPC), a hapten. Blood was sampled from patients pre-sensitization (week 0) and at 2, 6 and about 24 weeks after DPC sensitization. For TCR sequencing, blood came from 25 to 35 alopecia patients at anywhere from one to four time points (pre-sensitization, 2, 6 and 24 weeks).

This clonotype was picked up many times. The target of this receptor is not known. Base qualities are not at hand, and no much larger clone is one base apart. What this sample's time point label stands for: pre-sensitization, week 0. The intended sense of this specimen's treatment or condition label: therapeutic diphenylcyclopropenone sensitization with weekly scalp DPC. At every patch-test visit, the blood draw took place before the patch test was put on. Eligible patients were aged 18 to 70, diagnosed with alopecia, deemed suitable for DPC therapy, and excluded if pregnant. Total RNA was extracted from unfractionated whole blood that had been collected in Tempus Blood RNA tubes. Receptor amplification or capture employed RACE. These reads were obtained on a NextSeq 500. Library preparation attached unique molecular identifiers to individual cDNA molecules for quantitative, reproducible TCR counting. From each blood RNA sample, both TCR alpha and TCR beta chains were sequenced. The original pipeline was this. A median of around 96,000 TCRs per sample was observed, with a range of about 20,000 to 750,000. V, J and CDR3 annotation of the TCR reads was performed with the Decombinator software suite. For the PS versus PT1 abundance plots, all samples were subsampled to the same number of TCRs (28,000). TCRs were defined as expanded if absent before sensitization and observed at least eight times at the 2-week time point. TCRdb took the public reads, trimmed them with fastp at Q25, ran MiXCR for clone calling and kept in-frame beta chains. Rows merge per CDR3 protein into single entries with the most common DNA and genes. The V and J calls reflect TCRdb's pipeline rather than the authors' work. This sample lists about 260,000 distinct CDR3 sequences; about 9% were detected once. The top ten constitute about 2.5% of the sample.

Results the study describes overall, beyond this receptor: DPC sensitization did not change the number of TCRs with a frequency above 1 in 1000, and there was no evidence of changes in global repertoire structure. Compared with pre-sensitization or healthy control sets, expanded TCRs formed significantly more large CDR3 similarity clusters, which is consistent with antigen-driven responses. All patients had alopecia, a presumed autoimmune disease, so their immune response might differ from that of healthy individuals. Repeated subsampling changed both the strength of the expansion versus patch-test correlation and the threshold at which that correlation became significant. Patch test score was positively correlated with the number of PT1 expanded TCRs, with significance at thresholds 8, 16 and 32 but not at 4.

Inclusive of the bounding cysteine and phenylalanine, the CDR3 is 13 residues long. Of all the DNA, just the CDR3 is kept, 39 bases in frame from base 1. Trimming at the junction amounts to 6 bases on V and 0 bases on J, and the germline ends lie 7 bases apart. Looking up the germline V gene yields CDR1 SGHRS and CDR2 YFSETQ. The rearranged segments are TRBV5-1 and TRBJ1-3, with no reliable assignment of the D segment. The receptor's source is a woman between 40 and 55 years old with alopecia areata. Some clones in this sample may be carry-over from other donors' samples. The source was whole blood, collected in connection with sensitization to the hapten diphenylcyclopropenone (DPC). In nucleotides, the sequence is TGCGCCAGCATGTCCTACTCTGGAAACACCATATATTTT. Translated, it reads CASMSYSGNTIYF.